Following are 24 T cell receptor beta chains from one sample sequenced in a study of identical twins. From the 5' RACE reads, TCRdb called clonotypes with MiXCR, one entry per CDR3 protein. The sample has under 250,000 distinct CDR3 sequences; 6% to 9% are singletons. Separately, the same data were catalogued under a study of yellow fever vaccine responses in identical twins.

Sequencing input: memory (CD45RO+) T cells sorted from blood. The receptors shown here come from a woman aged 18-29 years in good health.

This clonotype was detected ten times or more. The chain employs TRBV28 and TRBJ1-1; unclear D gene. The CDR3 is 11 amino acids. Per germline, CDR1 MDHEN and CDR2 SYDVKM. The germline V and J ends were trimmed by 8 bases and 0 bases, with 4 bases remaining between them. The CDR3 protein is CASHMNTEAFF. The DNA of the CDR3 is TGTGCCAGCCACATGAACACTGAAGCTTTCTTT. The variable domain in full, with the rest retrieved from reference TRBV28 and TRBJ1-1, is DVKVTQSSRYLVKRTGEKVFLECVQDMDHENMFWYRQDPGLGLRLIYFSYDVKMKEKGDIPEGYSVSREKKERFSLILESASTNQTSMYLCASHMNTEAFFGQGTRLTVV.

This chain links TRBV27 with TRBJ2-3; possibly TRBD2 for D (6 bases). This CDR3 has 14 amino acids. In germline, CDR1 is MNHEY, CDR2 SMNVEV (reference sequence). With 7 bases removed from V and 2 bases from J, the gap between germline ends came to 13 bases. CDR3 sequence reads: CASNRLGPTDTQYF. CDR3 nucleotide sequence: TGTGCCAGCAACCGACTAGGTCCCACAGATACGCAGTATTTT.

This clonotype appeared many times. This chain links TRBV10-3 with TRBJ2-1; D assignment may be TRBD1 or TRBD2 (7 bases each). V was clipped by 2 bases and J by 6 bases, with 14 bases between them. The CDR3 length is 15 residues. In germline, CDR1 is ENHRY, CDR2 SYGVKD. The CDR3 is CAISEAQGGTNEQFF. Here the CDR3 DNA reads TGTGCCATCAGTGAGGCCCAGGGGGGGACCAATGAGCAGTTCTTC.

This rearrangement joins TRBV7-3 to TRBJ1-6, with TRBD1 as a possible D gene (5 bases). CDR1 is SGHTA and CDR2 is FQGTGA in the germline V gene. V was clipped by 3 bases and J by 8 bases, with 11 bases between them. This CDR3 region has 14 residues. CDR3 region: CASSLVSGDSPLHF. CDR3 sequence (DNA): TGTGCCAGCAGCTTGGTTTCGGGGGATTCACCCCTCCACTTT.

This clonotype was recorded many times. This chain joins TRBV28 and TRBJ1-5, with a possible D match to TRBD1 (6 bases). The CDR3 consists of 16 residues. Germline loops: CDR1 MDHEN, CDR2 SYDVKM. Deletions cut 7 bases from V and 5 bases from J, with 21 bases between. CDR3 sequence (DNA): TGTGCCAGCAAAAAGGGGGGGGTCGAGAATTATCAGCCCCAGCATTTT. Translated, it gives CASKKGGVENYQPQHF. The entire variable domain, with the rest obtained from reference TRBV28 and TRBJ1-5, is as follows: DVKVTQSSRYLVKRTGEKVFLECVQDMDHENMFWYRQDPGLGLRLIYFSYDVKMKEKGDIPEGYSVSREKKERFSLILESASTNQTSMYLCASKKGGVENYQPQHFGDGTRLSIL.

V and J are TRBV19 and TRBJ2-2; TRBD1 agrees at 7 bases. The V and J ends lost 4 bases and 8 bases, in that order; junction bases with no gene match: 7. The CDR3 covers 14 residues. Germline V lookup: CDR1 LNHDA, CDR2 SQIVND (reference sequence). This CDR3 is CASSTTGMLGELFF. The CDR3 region has the DNA TGTGCCAGTAGTACGACAGGGATGCTAGGGGAGCTGTTTTTT.

In the case of this clonotype: One junction end does not reproduce the germline sequence, and a read error may be involved. V gene TRBV6-2 or TRBV6-3 combines with J gene TRBJ2-1, with a possible D match to TRBD1 (5 bases). The CDR3 is made up of 11 amino acids. Germline V CDR1 and CDR2: MNHEY, SVGEGT. The CDR3 DNA reads as TGTGACAGCAGACAAAGGGGCGAGCAGTTCTTC. Protein sequence: CDSRQRGEQFF.

The rearrangement links TRBV5-1 to TRBJ2-5, with D perhaps being TRBD1 or TRBD2 (7 bases each). This CDR3 spans 14 amino acids. V shed 4 bases and J shed 3 bases, with 13 bases lying between them. CDR1 and CDR2 (germline): SGHRS, YFSETQ. CDR3 nucleotide sequence: TGCGCCAGCAGCATGCAGGGGGGGAAAGAGACCCAGTACTTC. Amino acids: CASSMQGGKETQYF.

In this sample, this clonotype turned up a few times. The chain is built from TRBV20-1 and TRBJ2-5, with D unclear. This CDR3 is 11 amino acids long. V shed 2 bases and J shed 0 bases, with 1 base lying between them. CDR1 DFQATT and CDR2 SNEGSKA come from the germline V gene (reference sequence). CDR3 sequence reads: CSARNQETQYF. The CDR3 DNA reads TGCAGTGCTAGAAACCAAGAGACCCAGTACTTC.

J is TRBJ2-5 and V is TRBV12-3 or TRBV12-4; D unclear. Trimming took 6 bases from V and 5 from J, leaving 13 bases between them. The CDR3 consists of 13 residues. In DNA, the CDR3 is TGTGCCAGCAGCCCCGGGCGTTCGGAGACCCAGTACTTC. Its translation is CASSPGRSETQYF.

In this sample, this clonotype turned up many times. The genes are TRBV12-3 or TRBV12-4 and TRBJ2-3; D is possibly TRBD2 (6 bases). The CDR3 covers 16 residues. Trimming cost V 5 bases and J 2 bases, with 17 bases left between them. This CDR3 is CASSLRMGGNTDTQYF. CDR3 nucleotide sequence: TGTGCCAGCAGTCTTAGGATGGGGGGTAACACAGATACGCAGTATTTT.

Ten or more counts support this clonotype. This chain connects TRBV7-9 to TRBJ1-3; unclear D gene. With 1 base removed from V and 4 bases from J, the gap between germline ends came to 5 bases. The CDR3 is 13 residues long. Per the germline V gene, CDR1 is SEHNR and CDR2 is FQNEAQ (reference sequence). In nucleotides, the CDR3 is TGTGCCAGCAGCTTAGGCGGGGGAAACACCATATATTTT. This sequence encodes CASSLGGGNTIYF.

This clonotype was recorded a few times. This chain joins TRBV4-3 and TRBJ2-1, with 9 positions matching TRBD2. V gave up 0 bases and J gave up 9 bases; unmatched junction bases: 9. There are 16 residues in the CDR3. CDR1 is LGHNA and CDR2 is YSLEER in the germline V gene. The chain's CDR3 is CASSQEGVAGAVEQFF. CDR3 sequence (DNA): TGCGCCAGCAGCCAAGAAGGAGTAGCGGGAGCGGTTGAGCAGTTCTTC.

The gene calls are TRBV4-3 and TRBJ2-2; D uncertain. CDR3 length: 15 amino acids. Germline lookup yields CDR1 LGHNA and CDR2 YSLEER. With 4 bases removed from V and 0 bases from J, the gap between germline ends came to 9 bases. In nucleotides, the CDR3 is TGCGCCAGCAGCCGGACCCTAGCGAACACCGGGGAGCTGTTTTTT. It translates to CASSRTLANTGELFF.

This clonotype was counted only a few times. The V call is TRBV30, the J call TRBJ1-1, with unresolved D. The length of the CDR3 is 13 residues. The germline V and J ends were trimmed by 1 base and 1 base, with 7 bases remaining between them. CDR1 is GTSNPN and CDR2 is SVGIG in the germline V gene (reference sequence). CDR3 residues: CAWSGEGNTEAFF. DNA of the CDR3: TGTGCCTGGAGTGGGGAAGGGAACACTGAAGCTTTCTTT.

The chain links TRBV11-3 to TRBJ2-1, with no clear D. V lost 5 bases and J 10 bases, leaving 18 bases between the germline ends. This CDR3 spans 14 amino acids. In germline, CDR1 is SGHNT, CDR2 YENEEA. The CDR3 sequence is CASSPYGPGGEQFF. For the CDR3, the DNA is TGTGCCAGCAGCCCTTACGGGCCTGGTGGGGAGCAGTTCTTC.

Many counts were recorded for this clonotype. This CDR3 reads CASSTFSPGHPYEQYF. In nucleotides, the CDR3 is TGTGCCAGCAGCACGTTTTCTCCGGGACACCCCTACGAGCAGTACTTC. This chain links TRBV3-1 with TRBJ2-7; D might be TRBD1 (6 bases). The CDR3 has 16 amino acids. Germline V gives CDR1 LGHDT, CDR2 YNNKEL (reference sequence). V was cut by 5 bases and J by 2 bases, with 19 bases left in between.

The chain links TRBV28 to TRBJ2-7; 9 nucleotides agree with TRBD1. The CDR3 is made up of 14 amino acids. Per germline, CDR1 MDHEN and CDR2 SYDVKM. The junction had 9 bases not matched to a gene; V was cut back by 6 bases and J by 6 bases. The CDR3 DNA is TGTGCCAGCAGCCGAGGGGACAGGGTTAGCGAGCAGTACTTC. Its translation is CASSRGDRVSEQYF. Based on the CDR3 plus reference TRBV28 and TRBJ2-7, the full variable domain is DVKVTQSSRYLVKRTGEKVFLECVQDMDHENMFWYRQDPGLGLRLIYFSYDVKMKEKGDIPEGYSVSREKKERFSLILESASTNQTSMYLCASSRGDRVSEQYFGPGTRLTVT.

In this sample, this clonotype turned up many times. The rearrangement links TRBV7-8 to TRBJ2-7; D remains unclear. CDR3 length equals 14 residues. Deletions cut 3 bases from V and 3 bases from J, with 12 bases between. The germline CDR1 and CDR2 sequences are SGHVS and FQNEAQ. CDR3 residues: CASSFKQDIYEQYF. DNA of the CDR3: TGTGCCAGCAGCTTCAAGCAAGACATCTACGAGCAGTACTTC.

The sample holds many counts of this clonotype. The CDR3 is CASSLNYWAQYF. Here the CDR3 DNA reads TGTGCCAGCAGCCTAAACTATTGGGCCCAGTACTTC. This chain joins TRBV7-2 and TRBJ2-5; D unclear. CDR1 and CDR2 (germline): SGHTA, FQGNSA. CDR3 size: 12 residues. The ends were cut back, 5 bases at V and 9 bases at J, with 13 bases in the middle.

This clonotype was found many times. This chain connects TRBV28 to TRBJ2-1; 7 bases line up with TRBD2. Germline CDR1 MDHEN, CDR2 SYDVKM. V dropped 7 bases and J dropped 6; count of bases not matched to a gene: 6. CDR3 length: 13 amino acids. The CDR3 DNA sequence: TGTGCCAGCACTCGTACGGGGGGCAATGAGCAGTTCTTC. Its translation is CASTRTGGNEQFF.

The chain couples TRBV5-5 to TRBJ2-1, with D possibly TRBD2 on 6 matching bases. CDR1 SGHKS and CDR2 YYEKEE come from the germline V gene (reference sequence). V gave up 2 bases and J gave up 4 bases, with 16 bases separating them. This CDR3 has 16 amino acids. CDR3: CASSFYWTTKYNEQFF. As DNA, the CDR3 is TGTGCCAGCAGCTTTTACTGGACTACCAAGTACAATGAGCAGTTCTTC.

In this sample, this clonotype turned up many times. This chain connects TRBV20-1 to TRBJ2-1; 9 nucleotides match TRBD2. This CDR3 has 16 amino acids. J gave up 8 bases and V 5 bases, and 16 bases lay outside the gene matches. The germline V gene encodes CDR1 DFQATT and CDR2 SNEGSKA (reference sequence). CDR3: CSADGSTSGPWDEQFF. Here the CDR3 DNA reads TGCAGTGCTGATGGGAGTACTAGCGGGCCGTGGGATGAGCAGTTCTTC.

This clonotype was observed at least ten times. The chain has TRBV12-3 or TRBV12-4 and TRBJ1-4; D gene ambiguous. This CDR3 comprises 12 residues. Trimming took 6 bases from V and 11 from J, leaving 13 bases between them. CDR3 bases: TGTGCCAGCAGCCCCCCGGAGGCGAAACTGTTTTTT. Translated, it gives CASSPPEAKLFF.